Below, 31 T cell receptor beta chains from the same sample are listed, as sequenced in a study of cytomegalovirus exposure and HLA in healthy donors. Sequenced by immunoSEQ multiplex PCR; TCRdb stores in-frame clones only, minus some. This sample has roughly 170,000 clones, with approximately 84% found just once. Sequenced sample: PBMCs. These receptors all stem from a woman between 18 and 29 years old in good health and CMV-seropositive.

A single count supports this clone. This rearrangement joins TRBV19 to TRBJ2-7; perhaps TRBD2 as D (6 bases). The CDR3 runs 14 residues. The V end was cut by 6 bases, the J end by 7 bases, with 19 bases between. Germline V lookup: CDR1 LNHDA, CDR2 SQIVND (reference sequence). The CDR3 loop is CASRSYGAAGEQYF. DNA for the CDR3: TGTGCCAGTAGATCGTATGGCGCGGCGGGGGAGCAGTACTTC.

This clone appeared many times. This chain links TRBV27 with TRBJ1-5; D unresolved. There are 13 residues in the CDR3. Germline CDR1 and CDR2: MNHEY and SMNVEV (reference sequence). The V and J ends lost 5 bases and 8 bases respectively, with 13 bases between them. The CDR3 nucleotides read TGTGCCAGCAGTCATTCACCGGAGGAGCCCCAGCATTTT. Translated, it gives CASSHSPEEPQHF.

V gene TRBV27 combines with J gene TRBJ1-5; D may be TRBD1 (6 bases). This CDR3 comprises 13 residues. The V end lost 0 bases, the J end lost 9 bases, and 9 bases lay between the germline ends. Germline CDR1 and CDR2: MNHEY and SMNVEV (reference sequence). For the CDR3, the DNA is TGTGCCAGCAGTTTATCTGGGGGCAGGCCCCAGCATTTT. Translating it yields CASSLSGGRPQHF.

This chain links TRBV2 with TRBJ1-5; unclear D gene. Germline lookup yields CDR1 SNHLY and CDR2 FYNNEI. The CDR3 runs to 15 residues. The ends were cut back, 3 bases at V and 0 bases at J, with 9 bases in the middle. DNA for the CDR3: TGTGCCAGCAGTGATGCCAGTTTTAGCAATCAGCCCCAGCATTTT. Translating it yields CASSDASFSNQPQHF.

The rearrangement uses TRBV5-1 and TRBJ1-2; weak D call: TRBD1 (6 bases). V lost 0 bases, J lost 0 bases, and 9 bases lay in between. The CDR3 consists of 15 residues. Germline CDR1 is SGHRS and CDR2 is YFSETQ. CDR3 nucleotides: TGCGCCAGCAGCTTGGAGACAGGTACTAACTATGGCTACACCTTC. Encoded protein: CASSLETGTNYGYTF.

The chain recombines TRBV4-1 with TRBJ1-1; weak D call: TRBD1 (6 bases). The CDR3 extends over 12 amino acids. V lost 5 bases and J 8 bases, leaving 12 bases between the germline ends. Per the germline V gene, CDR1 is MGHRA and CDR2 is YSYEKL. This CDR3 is CASSYGTPEAFF. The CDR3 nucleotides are TGCGCCAGCAGCTACGGGACACCCGAAGCTTTCTTT.

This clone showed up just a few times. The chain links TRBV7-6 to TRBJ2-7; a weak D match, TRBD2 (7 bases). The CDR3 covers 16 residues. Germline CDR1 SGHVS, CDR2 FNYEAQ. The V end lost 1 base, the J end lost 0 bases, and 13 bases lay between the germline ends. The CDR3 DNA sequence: TGTGCCAGCAGCTTAGGGACTAGGGGGTCCTCCTACGAGCAGTACTTC. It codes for CASSLGTRGSSYEQYF.

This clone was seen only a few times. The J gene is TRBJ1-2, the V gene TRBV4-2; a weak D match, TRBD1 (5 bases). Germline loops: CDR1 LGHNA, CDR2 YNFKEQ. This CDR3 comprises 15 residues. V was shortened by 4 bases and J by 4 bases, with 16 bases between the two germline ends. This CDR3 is CASSPYRGVGYGYTF. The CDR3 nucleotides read TGTGCCAGCAGCCCCTATCGGGGGGTCGGCTATGGCTACACCTTC.

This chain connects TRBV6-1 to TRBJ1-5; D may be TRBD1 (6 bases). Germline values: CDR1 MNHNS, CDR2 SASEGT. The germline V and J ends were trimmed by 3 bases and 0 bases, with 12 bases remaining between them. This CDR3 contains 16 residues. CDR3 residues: CASSEGHGDSNQPQHF. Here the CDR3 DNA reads TGTGCCAGCAGTGAGGGACACGGAGATAGCAATCAGCCCCAGCATTTT.

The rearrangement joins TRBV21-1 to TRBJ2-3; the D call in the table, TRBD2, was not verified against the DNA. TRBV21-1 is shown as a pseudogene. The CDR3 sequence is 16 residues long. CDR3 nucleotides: TGTGCCAGCAGCAAAGGAGCGGGGGCCTTCACAGATACGCAGTATTTT. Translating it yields CASSKGAGAFTDTQYF.

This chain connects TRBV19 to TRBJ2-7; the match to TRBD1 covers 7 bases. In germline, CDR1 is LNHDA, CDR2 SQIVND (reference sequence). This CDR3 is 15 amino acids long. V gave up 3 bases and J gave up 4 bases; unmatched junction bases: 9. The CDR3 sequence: CASSIGDSYLYEQYF. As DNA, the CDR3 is TGTGCCAGTAGTATTGGGGACAGTTATCTTTACGAGCAGTACTTC. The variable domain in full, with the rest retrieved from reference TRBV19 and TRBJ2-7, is DGGITQSPKYLFRKEGQNVTLSCEQNLNHDAMYWYRQDPGQGLRLIYYSQIVNDFQKGDIAEGYSVSREKKESFPLTVTSAQKNPTAFYLCASSIGDSYLYEQYFGPGTRLTVT.

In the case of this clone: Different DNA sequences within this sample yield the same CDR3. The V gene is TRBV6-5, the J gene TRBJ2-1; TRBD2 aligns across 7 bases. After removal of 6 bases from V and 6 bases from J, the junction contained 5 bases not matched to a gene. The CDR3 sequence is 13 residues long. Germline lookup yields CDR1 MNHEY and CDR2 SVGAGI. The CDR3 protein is CASSPPGGNEQFF. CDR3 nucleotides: TGTGCCAGCAGCCCCCCGGGGGGCAATGAGCAGTTCTTC.

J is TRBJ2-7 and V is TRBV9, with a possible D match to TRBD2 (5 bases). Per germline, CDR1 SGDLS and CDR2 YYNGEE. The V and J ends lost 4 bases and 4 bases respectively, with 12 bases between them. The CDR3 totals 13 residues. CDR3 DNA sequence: TGTGCCAGCAGCCCCTCCCGGGGTTACGAGCAGTACTTC. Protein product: CASSPSRGYEQYF.

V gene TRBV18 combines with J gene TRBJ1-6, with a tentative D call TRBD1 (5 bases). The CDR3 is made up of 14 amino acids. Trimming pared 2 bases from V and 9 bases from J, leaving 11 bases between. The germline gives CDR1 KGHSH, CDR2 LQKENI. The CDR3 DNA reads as TGTGCCAGCTCACCAGACAGCGCAGTTTCACCCCTCCACTTT. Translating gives CASSPDSAVSPLHF.

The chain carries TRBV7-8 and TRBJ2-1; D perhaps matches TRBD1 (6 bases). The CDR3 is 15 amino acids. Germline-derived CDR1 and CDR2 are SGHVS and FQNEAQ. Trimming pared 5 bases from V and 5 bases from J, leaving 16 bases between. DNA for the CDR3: TGTGCCAGCAGCCCCCTGGTGACAGGCGACAATGAGCAGTTCTTC. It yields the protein CASSPLVTGDNEQFF.

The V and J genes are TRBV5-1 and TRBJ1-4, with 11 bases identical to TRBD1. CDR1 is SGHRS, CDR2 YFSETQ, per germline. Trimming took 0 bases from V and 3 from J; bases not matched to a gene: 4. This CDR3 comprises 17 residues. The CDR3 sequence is CASSLGTGGLANEKLFF. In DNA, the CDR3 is TGCGCCAGCAGCTTGGGGACAGGGGGCTTGGCTAATGAAAAACTGTTTTTT. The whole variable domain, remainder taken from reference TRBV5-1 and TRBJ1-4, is KAGVTQTPRYLIKTRGQQVTLSCSPISGHRSVSWYQQTPGQGLQFLFEYFSETQRNKGNFPGRFSGRQFSNSRSEMNVSTLELGDSALYLCASSLGTGGLANEKLFFGSGTQLSVL.

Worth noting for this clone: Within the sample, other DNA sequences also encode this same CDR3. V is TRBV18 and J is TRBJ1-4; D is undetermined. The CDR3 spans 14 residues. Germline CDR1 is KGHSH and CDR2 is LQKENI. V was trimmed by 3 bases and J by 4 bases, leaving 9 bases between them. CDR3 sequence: CASSPDGLNEKLFF. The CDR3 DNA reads TGTGCCAGCTCACCGGACGGACTTAATGAAAAACTGTTTTTT.

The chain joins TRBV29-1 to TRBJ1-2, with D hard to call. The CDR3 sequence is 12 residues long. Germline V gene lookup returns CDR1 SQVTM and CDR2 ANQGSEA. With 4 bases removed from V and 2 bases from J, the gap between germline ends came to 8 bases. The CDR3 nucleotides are TGCAGCGTTGGTGCGGGGAACTATGGCTACACCTTC. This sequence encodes CSVGAGNYGYTF.

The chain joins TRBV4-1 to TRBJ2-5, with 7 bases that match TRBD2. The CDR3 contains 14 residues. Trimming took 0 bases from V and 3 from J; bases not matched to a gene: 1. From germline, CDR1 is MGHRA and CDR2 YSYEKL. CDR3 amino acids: CASSQESGEETQYF. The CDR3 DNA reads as TGCGCCAGCAGCCAAGAAAGCGGGGAAGAGACCCAGTACTTC.

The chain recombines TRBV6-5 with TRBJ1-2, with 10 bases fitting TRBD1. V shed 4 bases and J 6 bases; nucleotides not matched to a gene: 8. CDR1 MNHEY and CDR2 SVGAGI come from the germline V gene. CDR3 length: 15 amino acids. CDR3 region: CASSSGTGESDGYTF. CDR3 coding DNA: TGTGCCAGCAGTTCCGGGACAGGGGAATCTGATGGCTACACCTTC.

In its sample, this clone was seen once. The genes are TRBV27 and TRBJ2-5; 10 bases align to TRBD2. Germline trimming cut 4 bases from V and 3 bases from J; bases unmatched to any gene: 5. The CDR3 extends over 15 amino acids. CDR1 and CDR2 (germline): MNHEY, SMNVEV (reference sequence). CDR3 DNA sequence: TGTGCCAGCAGTTCCGGACTAGCGGATAAAGAGACCCAGTACTTC. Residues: CASSSGLADKETQYF.

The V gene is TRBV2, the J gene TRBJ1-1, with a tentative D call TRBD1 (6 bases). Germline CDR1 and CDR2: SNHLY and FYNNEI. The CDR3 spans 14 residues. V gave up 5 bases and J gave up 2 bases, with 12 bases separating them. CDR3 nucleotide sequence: TGTGCCAGCAGTTCGGCAGGGGTAAACACTGAAGCTTTCTTT. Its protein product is CASSSAGVNTEAFF.

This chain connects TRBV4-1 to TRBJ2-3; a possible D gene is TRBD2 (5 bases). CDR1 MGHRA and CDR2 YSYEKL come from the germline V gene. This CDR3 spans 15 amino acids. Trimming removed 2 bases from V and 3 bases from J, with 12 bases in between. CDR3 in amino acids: CASSQLVLATDTQYF. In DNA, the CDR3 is TGCGCCAGCAGCCAATTGGTTCTAGCTACAGATACGCAGTATTTT.

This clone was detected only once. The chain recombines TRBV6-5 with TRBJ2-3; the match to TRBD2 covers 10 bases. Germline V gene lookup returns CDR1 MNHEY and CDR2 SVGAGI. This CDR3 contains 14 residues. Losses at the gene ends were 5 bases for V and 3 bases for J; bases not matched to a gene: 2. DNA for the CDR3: TGTGCCAGCAGTAGCGGGGGGGCGACAGATACGCAGTATTTT. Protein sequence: CASSSGGATDTQYF.

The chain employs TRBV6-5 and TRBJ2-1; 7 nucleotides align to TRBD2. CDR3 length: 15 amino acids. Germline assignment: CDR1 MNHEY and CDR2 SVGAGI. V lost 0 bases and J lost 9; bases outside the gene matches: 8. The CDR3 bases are TGTGCCAGCAGTTACTCGACTAGCCCCGCTTTTGAGCAGTTCTTC. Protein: CASSYSTSPAFEQFF.

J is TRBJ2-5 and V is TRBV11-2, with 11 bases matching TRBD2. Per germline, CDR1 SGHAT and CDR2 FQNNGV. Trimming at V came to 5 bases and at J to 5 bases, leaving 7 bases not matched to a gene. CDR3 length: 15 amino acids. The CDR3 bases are TGTGCCAGCAGCGCAAGTAGCGGGGGGGCGGAGACCCAGTACTTC. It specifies CASSASSGGAETQYF.

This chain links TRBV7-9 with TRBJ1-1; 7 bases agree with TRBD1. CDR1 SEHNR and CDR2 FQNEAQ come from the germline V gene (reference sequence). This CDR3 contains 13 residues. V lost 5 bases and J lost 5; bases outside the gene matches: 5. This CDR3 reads CASSRTGVTEAFF. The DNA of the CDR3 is TGTGCCAGCAGCCGGACAGGCGTTACTGAAGCTTTCTTT.

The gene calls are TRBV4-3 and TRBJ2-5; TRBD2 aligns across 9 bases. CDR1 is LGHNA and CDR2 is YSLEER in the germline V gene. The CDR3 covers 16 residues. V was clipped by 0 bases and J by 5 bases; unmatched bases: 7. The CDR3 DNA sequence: TGCGCCAGCAGCCAAGAGGCTAGCGGGGATGGTGAGACCCAGTACTTC. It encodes CASSQEASGDGETQYF.

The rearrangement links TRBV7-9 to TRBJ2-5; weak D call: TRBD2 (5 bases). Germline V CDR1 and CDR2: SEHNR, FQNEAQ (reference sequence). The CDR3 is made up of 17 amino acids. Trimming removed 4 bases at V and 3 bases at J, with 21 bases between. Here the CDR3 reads CASSSTSRVTGKETQYF. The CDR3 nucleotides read TGTGCCAGCAGCTCTACTTCGCGGGTGACGGGAAAAGAGACCCAGTACTTC.

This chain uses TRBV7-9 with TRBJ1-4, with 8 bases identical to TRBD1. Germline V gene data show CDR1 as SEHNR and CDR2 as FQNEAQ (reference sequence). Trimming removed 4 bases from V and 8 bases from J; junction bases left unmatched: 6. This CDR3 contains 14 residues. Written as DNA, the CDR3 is TGTGCCAGCAGCTCAACAGGGGGTTGGGAAAAACTGTTTTTT. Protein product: CASSSTGGWEKLFF. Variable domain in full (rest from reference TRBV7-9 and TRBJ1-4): DTGVSQNPRHKITKRGQNVTFRCDPISEHNRLYWYRQTLGQGPEFLTYFQNEAQLEKSRLLSDRFSAERPKGSFSTLEIQRTEQGDSAMYLCASSSTGGWEKLFFGSGTQLSVL.

The CDR3 sequence: CASSLSNGGLTDTQYF. The CDR3 DNA reads TGTGCCAGCAGCTTGTCGAACGGCGGGCTCACAGATACGCAGTATTTT. The J gene is TRBJ2-3, the V gene TRBV5-4; D may be TRBD2 (5 bases). Trimming took 1 base from V and 2 from J, leaving 14 bases between them. Germline values: CDR1 SGHNT, CDR2 YYREEE (reference sequence). There are 16 residues in the CDR3.